These 16 T cell receptor beta chains share one sample of origin, sequenced in a study of T cell changes during pregnancy in multiple sclerosis. Here immunoSEQ multiplex PCR was the method, and the copy in TCRdb shows in-frame clones only, minus some. This sample carries about 52,000 clones, about 92% of them seen once, and the ten largest clones take roughly 0.71%. The sample here was CD4+ T cells from peripheral blood mononuclear cells, taken in the third trimester of pregnancy. These receptors came from a female donor with multiple sclerosis, enrolled in a pregnancy study.

The chain joins TRBV4-1 to TRBJ1-6, with TRBD1 identical over 9 bases. This CDR3 has 16 amino acids. The V gene end was trimmed by 4 bases and the J gene end by 7 bases; junction bases not matched to a gene: 8. Per the germline V gene, CDR1 is MGHRA and CDR2 is YSYEKL. The CDR3 nucleotides read TGCGCCAGCAGCCGGGGGACAGGGCTGCGGAATTCACCCCTCCACTTT. It translates to CASSRGTGLRNSPLHF.

The chain carries TRBV5-1 and TRBJ2-3; D gene uncertain. CDR1 SGHRS and CDR2 YFSETQ come from the germline V gene. There are 14 residues in the CDR3. Trimming cost V 4 bases and J 2 bases, with 11 bases left between them. CDR3 protein: CASSRTIPTDTQYF. The DNA for the CDR3 is TGCGCCAGCAGCCGTACAATTCCCACAGATACGCAGTATTTT.

V usage is TRBV13 and J usage is TRBJ1-6, with TRBD1 as a possible D gene (5 bases). The germline V gene has CDR1 PRHDT and CDR2 FYEKMQ (reference sequence). Deletions cut 1 base from V and 10 bases from J, with 14 bases between. The CDR3 loop spans 15 amino acids. The CDR3, as DNA: TGTGCCAGCAGCTTAGACGGCGGCGGGGCCTCACCCCTCCACTTT. Its protein is CASSLDGGGASPLHF.

The CDR3 bases are TGTGCCAGCAGTTCCCCTCCAATCCGACTCGATACGCAGTATTTT. Translating it yields CASSSPPIRLDTQYF. The gene calls are TRBV6-5 and TRBJ2-3, with D unclear. V was cut by 4 bases and J by 6 bases, with 17 bases left in between. Germline loops: CDR1 MNHEY, CDR2 SVGAGI. CDR3 size: 15 residues.

Here the CDR3 reads CASSPGFGYGYTF. Written as DNA, the CDR3 is TGCGCCAGCAGCCCAGGATTTGGCTATGGCTACACCTTC. This chain links TRBV4-3 with TRBJ1-2; D uncertain. CDR3 length: 13 amino acids. Germline CDR1 reads LGHNA; CDR2 reads YSLEER. The V end lost 4 bases, the J end lost 4 bases, and 10 bases lay between the germline ends.

The table lists this clone with a count of one. The chain links TRBV5-5 to TRBJ1-2, with a tentative D call TRBD1 (5 bases). CDR1 is SGHKS and CDR2 is YYEKEE in the germline V gene (reference sequence). Deletions cut 2 bases from V and 0 bases from J, with 11 bases between. The CDR3 has 15 amino acids. This chain's CDR3 is CASSLLGLANYGYTF. The CDR3 DNA reads TGTGCCAGCAGCTTACTGGGACTGGCTAACTATGGCTACACCTTC.

This chain connects TRBV21-1 to TRBJ1-2. TRBV21-1 is an annotated pseudogene. The CDR3 loop spans 14 amino acids. The CDR3 region is CASHGSTINYGYTF. The CDR3 DNA reads TGTGCCAGCCATGGCTCAACTATAAACTATGGCTACACCTTC.

CDR3 coding DNA: TGTGCCAGCAGCCGGGGGGGTGGCGGGGGCGGGGAAGAGACCCAGTACTTC. It is translated as CASSRGGGGGGEETQYF. The rearrangement uses TRBV5-4 and TRBJ2-5, with 8 bases matching TRBD2. CDR3 length: 17 residues. The germline V gene has CDR1 SGHNT and CDR2 YYREEE (reference sequence). The V segment lost 4 bases and the J segment 3 bases; nucleotides outside the gene matches: 14.

The CDR3 DNA is TGTGCCAGCAGTTACAGCGGGGGGGCGTCTGAGCAGTTCTTC. This encodes CASSYSGGASEQFF. This chain links TRBV6-5 with TRBJ2-1; 10 positions match TRBD2. Germline V gene lookup returns CDR1 MNHEY and CDR2 SVGAGI. V trimming: 2 bases; J trimming: 9 bases; junction bases outside the gene matches: 4. The CDR3 totals 14 residues.

The V and J genes are TRBV5-4 and TRBJ2-5, with D perhaps matching TRBD2 (5 bases). Germline V gene data show CDR1 as SGHNT and CDR2 as YYREEE (reference sequence). Trimming removed 0 bases from V and 5 bases from J, with 17 bases in between. CDR3 length: 16 residues. In DNA form, the CDR3 reads TGTGCCAGCAGCTTGGTGTCTAGCAGGCGAGGGGAGACCCAGTACTTC. It encodes CASSLVSSRRGETQYF.

The rearrangement links TRBV7-2 to TRBJ1-1; D gene uncertain. The V gene lost 0 bases and the J gene lost 0 bases, with 11 bases spanning the gap. CDR3 length equals 16 residues. The germline gives CDR1 SGHTA, CDR2 FQGNSA. The CDR3 DNA follows: TGTGCCAGCAGCTTAGCCCCGCGAGGATTGAACACTGAAGCTTTCTTT. It encodes CASSLAPRGLNTEAFF.

The chain employs TRBV2 and TRBJ1-2, with a weak D call TRBD1 (5 bases). Trimming removed 4 bases from V and 4 bases from J, with 19 bases in between. Germline V gene lookup returns CDR1 SNHLY and CDR2 FYNNEI. CDR3 length: 16 amino acids. The CDR3 spells CASSVDILGGSYGYTF. In DNA form, the CDR3 reads TGTGCCAGCAGTGTGGACATATTGGGGGGGTCCTATGGCTACACCTTC.

The genes are TRBV30 and TRBJ1-4; D gene unclear. The CDR3 spans 15 residues. Germline CDR1 reads GTSNPN; CDR2 reads SVGIG (reference sequence). V was clipped by 1 base and J by 8 bases, with 17 bases between them. CDR3: CAWSDPGVREEKLFF. CDR3 DNA sequence: TGTGCCTGGAGTGACCCGGGAGTAAGAGAGGAAAAACTGTTTTTT.

The gene calls are TRBV7-2 and TRBJ2-7, with 9 bases matching TRBD1. This CDR3 comprises 13 residues. The V gene end was trimmed by 5 bases and the J gene end by 5 bases; junction bases not matched to a gene: 4. CDR1 is SGHTA, CDR2 FQGNSA, per germline. The CDR3 region is CASSRDRVNEQYF. The CDR3 region has the DNA TGTGCCAGCAGCCGGGACAGGGTAAACGAGCAGTACTTC.

V usage is TRBV6-1 and J usage is TRBJ2-7, with D possibly matching TRBD1 (6 bases). V shed 4 bases and J shed 3 bases, with 13 bases lying between them. Germline V gene lookup returns CDR1 MNHNS and CDR2 SASEGT. The CDR3 sequence is 14 residues long. As DNA, the CDR3 is TGTGCCAGCAGTGTGGGCAGGGGAATCTACGAGCAGTACTTC. Translation gives CASSVGRGIYEQYF.

CDR3: CASSGNPRVRYEQYF. The CDR3 DNA reads as TGTGCCAGCAGCGGGAATCCCAGGGTTCGGTACGAGCAGTACTTC. The chain links TRBV7-2 to TRBJ2-7; tentative D call: TRBD1 (5 bases). This CDR3 comprises 15 residues. Germline CDR1 reads SGHTA; CDR2 reads FQGNSA. V was trimmed by 5 bases and J by 4 bases, leaving 18 bases between them.